This TCR beta chain was recovered during a study of T cell repertoires in cytomegalovirus infection. TCRdb called the reads again in MiXCR, with one record for every CDR3 protein. The sample shows about 900,000 distinct CDR3 sequences, roughly a third of them seen only once. The germline V gene encodes CDR1 MNHEY and CDR2 SVGAGI. The CDR3 loop spans 15 amino acids. The V end was cut by 2 bases, the J end by 5 bases, with 13 bases between. This clonotype was detected a few times. Its cognate antigen is unknown. The V gene is TRBV6-5, the J gene TRBJ2-1; the D gene is possibly TRBD2 (5 bases). Here the sequenced sample was cultured CD8+ T cells from PBMCs, taken from culture after CMV antigen stimulation. This TCR came from a human donor in good health (CMV status not recorded). Some clones in this sample may be carry-over from other donors' samples. The CDR3 region is CASSYRSYGDNEQFF. DNA for the CDR3: TGTGCCAGCAGTTACAGGTCCTACGGGGACAATGAGCAGTTCTTC.